This TCR beta chain originates from a study of neurological immune-mediated disorders. Study observations and caveats: Across subjects, no CDR3 amino acid sequence appeared in expanded clones of more than one subject, a finding that suggested private repertoires in all groups.

Noted time point: longitudinal time-point 1 (baseline). The group of healthy controls was made up of people who were blood bank volunteers in Maryland, USA. It was from 2 million PBMCs stored at -80 C that the unsorted libraries were obtained. This clonotype was recorded at least ten times. Its cognate antigen is unknown. Just one base apart from a much larger clone, this may be a read error. Trimming took 3 bases from V and 0 from J, leaving 3 bases between them. This CDR3 region has 12 residues. Looked up from germline, CDR1 is DFQATT and CDR2 is SNEGSKA (reference sequence). By 5'RACE with 10-nucleotide random UMIs, the cDNA was made. In TCRdb, the 5' RACE reads were re-called with MiXCR into one record per CDR3 protein. This table holds around 76,000 distinct CDR3 sequences, 10% to 13% found once.

Material: PBMCs. This chain joins TRBV20-1 and TRBJ1-5, with D hard to call. The TCR comes from a man younger than 45 in good health. The CDR3 bases are TGCAGTGCTAGGTATAGCAATCAGCCCCAGCATTTT. Residues: CSARYSNQPQHF.